Below are 20 T cell receptor beta chains sequenced from a single sample in a study of T cell responses to AZD1222 COVID-19 vaccine. The data were produced by immunoSEQ multiplex PCR, yet TCRdb's version contains in-frame clones alone and is incomplete. The sample lists about 110,000 clones; about 85% were seen once. Sequenced material: peripheral blood, taken on day 0 of AZD1222 vaccination. The source of these receptors is an adult in good health.

The chain employs TRBV28 and TRBJ2-5, with 8 bases fitting TRBD2. This CDR3 spans 17 amino acids. Germline CDR1 reads MDHEN; CDR2 reads SYDVKM. V shed 3 bases, J shed 3 bases, and the junction held 12 bases outside the gene matches. The CDR3 coding sequence is TGTGCCAGCAGTTTGGTGGGTAGAGCGGGGGAAAAAGAGACCCAGTACTTC. It yields the protein CASSLVGRAGEKETQYF.

This clone appeared once. V usage is TRBV6-2 or TRBV6-3 and J usage is TRBJ1-6, with a possible D match to TRBD1 (5 bases). The V and J ends lost 6 bases and 2 bases respectively, with 11 bases between them. Germline-derived CDR1 and CDR2 are MNHEY and SVGEGT. The CDR3 has 15 residues. CDR3 sequence (DNA): TGTGCCAGCAGCGGGAGGGGTGCCTATAATTCACCCCTCCACTTT. This codes for CASSGRGAYNSPLHF.

The chain recombines TRBV5-1 with TRBJ1-1; D uncertain. V was trimmed by 0 bases and J by 8 bases, leaving 8 bases between them. CDR3 size: 12 residues. The V gene's germline CDR1 is SGHRS and CDR2 YFSETQ. CDR3 in amino acids: CASSLVGPEAFF. The CDR3 DNA follows: TGCGCCAGCAGCTTGGTAGGCCCCGAAGCTTTCTTT.

This clone was recorded once. The V and J genes are TRBV18 and TRBJ1-1; 7 bases match TRBD1. Germline CDR1 reads KGHSH; CDR2 reads LQKENI. The junction had 17 bases not matched to a gene; V was cut back by 2 bases and J by 11 bases. This CDR3 has 16 residues. CDR3 sequence (DNA): TGTGCCAGCTCACCATCGCGACAGGGTGGGGGGTCTGTCGCTTTCTTT. Its translation is CASSPSRQGGGSVAFF. Full variable domain (missing parts from reference TRBV18 and TRBJ1-1): NAGVMQNPRHLVRRRGQEARLRCSPMKGHSHVYWYRQLPEEGLKFMVYLQKENIIDESGMPKERFSAEFPKEGPSILRIQQVVRGDSAAYFCASSPSRQGGGSVAFFGQGTRLTVV.

The genes are TRBV28 and TRBJ2-3; D uncertain. CDR1 MDHEN and CDR2 SYDVKM come from the germline V gene. Trimming pared 6 bases from V and 2 bases from J, leaving 9 bases between. CDR3 length: 13 residues. The CDR3 here is CASRAANTDTQYF. CDR3 nucleotides: TGTGCCAGCAGGGCAGCCAACACAGATACGCAGTATTTT.

The V call is TRBV12-3 or TRBV12-4, the J call TRBJ1-2; TRBD1 agrees at 9 bases. Unmatched junction bases numbered 4, after V lost 4 bases and J lost 7 bases. The CDR3 is 13 residues long. In DNA form, the CDR3 reads TGTGCCAGCAGTTGGGGACAGGGAGGTGGCTACACCTTC. Translated, it gives CASSWGQGGGYTF.

The chain combines TRBV5-4 with TRBJ2-2, with no clear D. Trimming left V 1 base short and J 1 base short, with 5 bases between. The germline V gene has CDR1 SGHNT and CDR2 YYREEE (reference sequence). This CDR3 region has 14 residues. CDR3 nucleotides: TGTGCCAGCAGCTTGAACAGGAACACCGGGGAGCTGTTTTTT. It specifies CASSLNRNTGELFF.

This chain uses TRBV7-3 with TRBJ2-1, with a tentative D call TRBD2 (6 bases). This CDR3 is built from 14 residues. With 6 bases removed from V and 4 bases from J, the gap between germline ends came to 13 bases. Germline CDR1 SGHTA, CDR2 FQGTGA. The CDR3 is CASSSGVGYNEQFF. The CDR3 nucleotides are TGTGCCAGCAGTTCGGGGGTAGGGTACAATGAGCAGTTCTTC.

The chain combines TRBV5-1 with TRBJ2-3; D unclear. Per germline, CDR1 SGHRS and CDR2 YFSETQ. This CDR3 is 13 amino acids long. The V and J ends lost 2 bases and 3 bases respectively, with 7 bases between them. DNA of the CDR3: TGCGCCAGCAGCTTCGGTGGGACAGATACGCAGTATTTT. It codes for CASSFGGTDTQYF.

The CDR3 reads CASRQGLGQPQHF. As DNA, the CDR3 is TGTGCCAGCAGACAGGGGCTTGGTCAGCCCCAGCATTTT. The chain couples TRBV6-5 to TRBJ1-5; TRBD1 aligns across 7 bases. Looked up from germline, CDR1 is MNHEY and CDR2 is SVGAGI. This CDR3 has 13 residues. V lost 6 bases, J lost 6 bases, and 5 bases stayed unmatched.

The chain has TRBV9 and TRBJ1-1; D not resolved. The ends were cut back, 6 bases at V and 3 bases at J, with 18 bases in the middle. The germline V gene has CDR1 SGDLS and CDR2 YYNGEE. The CDR3 consists of 15 residues. The CDR3 reads CASTLRGRMDTEAFF. CDR3 coding DNA: TGTGCCAGCACCTTAAGAGGCCGGATGGACACTGAAGCTTTCTTT.

The V and J genes are TRBV28 and TRBJ2-3, with TRBD1 matching over 9 bases. Losses at the gene ends were 4 bases for V and 2 bases for J; bases not matched to a gene: 4. CDR3 length: 15 amino acids. Germline V gene data show CDR1 as MDHEN and CDR2 as SYDVKM. The CDR3 sequence is CASSWGTGNTDTQYF. CDR3 DNA: TGTGCCAGCAGTTGGGGGACAGGGAACACAGATACGCAGTATTTT.

V usage is TRBV7-9 and J usage is TRBJ1-1, with 9 positions matching TRBD1. The CDR3 is made up of 12 amino acids. CDR1 and CDR2 (germline): SEHNR, FQNEAQ (reference sequence). With 8 bases clipped from V and 8 bases from J, the junction kept 6 bases outside the gene matches. CDR3 loop: CASGQGQGEAFF. The DNA of the CDR3 is TGTGCCAGCGGTCAGGGACAGGGCGAAGCTTTCTTT.

This clone was seen only once. This chain uses TRBV7-9 with TRBJ1-1, with D possibly being TRBD1 (6 bases). Germline V lookup: CDR1 SEHNR, CDR2 FQNEAQ (reference sequence). This CDR3 spans 18 amino acids. The germline V and J ends were trimmed by 2 bases and 4 bases, with 23 bases remaining between them. CDR3 bases: TGTGCCAGCAGCTTAAAAACAGGGCGGTTGGTCAGGAGCACTGAAGCTTTCTTT. Its translation: CASSLKTGRLVRSTEAFF.

This clone was detected only once. This chain uses TRBV5-6 with TRBJ2-2, with D hard to call. V dropped 1 base and J dropped 4 bases, with 11 bases sitting between them. CDR1 and CDR2 (germline): SGHDT, YYEEEE. The length of the CDR3 is 15 residues. For the CDR3, the DNA is TGTGCCAGCAGCTTGCCGACGGCAGCCACCGGGGAGCTGTTTTTT. Translating gives CASSLPTAATGELFF.

CDR3 sequence reads: CASSLSLNTEAFF. The DNA for the CDR3 is TGTGCCAGCAGCTTAAGTCTGAACACTGAAGCTTTCTTT. The V call is TRBV11-1, the J call TRBJ1-1, with unresolved D. The CDR3 totals 13 residues. With 2 bases removed from V and 0 bases from J, the gap between germline ends came to 4 bases. Per germline, CDR1 SGHAT and CDR2 FQDESV (reference sequence).

The V and J genes are TRBV19 and TRBJ2-1, with TRBD2 identical over 8 bases. V shed 4 bases, J shed 7 bases, and the junction held 9 bases outside the gene matches. Germline V lookup: CDR1 LNHDA, CDR2 SQIVND (reference sequence). The CDR3 is 15 residues long. CDR3 nucleotide sequence: TGTGCCAGTAGTACGGTGGCGGGAGGACGAAATGAGCAGTTCTTC. Protein product: CASSTVAGGRNEQFF.

This chain links TRBV12-5 with TRBJ2-7; D is uncertain. The germline V gene has CDR1 LGHNT and CDR2 FRNRAP. V was pared by 0 bases and J by 3 bases, with 12 bases between. This CDR3 spans 15 amino acids. The CDR3 sequence is CASGLVVGFSYEQYF. The DNA of the CDR3 is TGTGCTAGTGGTTTGGTAGTGGGGTTTAGCTACGAGCAGTACTTC.

The CDR3 nucleotides are TGTGCCAGCTCCGGGACAGGGTCTGAAAAACTGTTTTTT. Translation: CASSGTGSEKLFF. This chain uses TRBV19 with TRBJ1-4; 9 bases fit TRBD1. CDR1 and CDR2 from the germline V gene are LNHDA and SQIVND (reference sequence). There are 13 residues in the CDR3. The trim removed 9 bases at V and 7 bases at J, leaving 6 bases unmatched.

CDR3 region: CASSVEGALEGNTIYF. CDR3 DNA: TGTGCCAGCAGCGTAGAAGGGGCCTTGGAAGGAAACACCATATATTTT. The V call is TRBV9, the J call TRBJ1-3; D is perhaps TRBD1 (5 bases). V lost 0 bases and J lost 4, with 14 bases in between. The CDR3 totals 16 residues. CDR1 and CDR2 from the germline V gene are SGDLS and YYNGEE.